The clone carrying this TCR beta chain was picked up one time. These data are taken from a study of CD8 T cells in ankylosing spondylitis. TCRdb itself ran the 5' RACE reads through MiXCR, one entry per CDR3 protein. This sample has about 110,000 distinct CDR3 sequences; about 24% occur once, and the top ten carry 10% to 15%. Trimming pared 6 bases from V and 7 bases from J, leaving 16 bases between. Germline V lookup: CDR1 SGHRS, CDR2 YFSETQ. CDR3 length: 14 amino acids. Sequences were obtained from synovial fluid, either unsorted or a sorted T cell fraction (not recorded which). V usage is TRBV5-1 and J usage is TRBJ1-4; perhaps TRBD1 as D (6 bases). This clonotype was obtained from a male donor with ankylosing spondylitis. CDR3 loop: CASKASGGVEKLFF. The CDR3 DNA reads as TGCGCCAGCAAGGCTTCGGGGGGCGTTGAAAAACTGTTTTTT.